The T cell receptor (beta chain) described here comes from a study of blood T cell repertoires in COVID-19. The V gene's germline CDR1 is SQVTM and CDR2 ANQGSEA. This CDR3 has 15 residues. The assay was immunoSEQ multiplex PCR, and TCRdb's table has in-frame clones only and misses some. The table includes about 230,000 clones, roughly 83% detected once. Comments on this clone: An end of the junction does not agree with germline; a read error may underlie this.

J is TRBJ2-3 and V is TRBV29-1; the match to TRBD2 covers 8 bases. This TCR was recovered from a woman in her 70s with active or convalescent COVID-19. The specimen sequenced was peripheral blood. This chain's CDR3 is CSVEGGTRDTDTQYF. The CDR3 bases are TGCAGCGTCGAAGGGGGGACTAGAGACACAGATACGCAGTATTTT.